The clone carrying this T cell receptor (beta chain) was observed once. V was pared by 3 bases and J by 0 bases, with 5 bases of the junction left unmatched. This CDR3 spans 15 amino acids. Germline V gene data show CDR1 as WSHSY and CDR2 as SAAADI. The data derive from a study of blood T cell repertoires in COVID-19. About the study: PBMCs, B-cell-depleted T cells, or T cells provided the cDNA or gDNA that made up the material.

Profiling relied on immunoSEQ multiplex PCR, and the TCRdb table lists in-frame clones only, not all of them. The profile shows about 200,000 clones, about 76% of them singletons. The sequence was collected from a woman in her fifties or sixties with acute COVID-19. The chain is built from TRBV10-2 and TRBJ2-7; 7 positions agree with TRBD1. Sequencing input: PBMCs or T cells enriched from blood (not recorded which). The CDR3 reads CASSDGTASSYEQYF. The CDR3 DNA reads as TGCGCCAGCAGTGACGGGACAGCGAGCTCCTACGAGCAGTACTTC.